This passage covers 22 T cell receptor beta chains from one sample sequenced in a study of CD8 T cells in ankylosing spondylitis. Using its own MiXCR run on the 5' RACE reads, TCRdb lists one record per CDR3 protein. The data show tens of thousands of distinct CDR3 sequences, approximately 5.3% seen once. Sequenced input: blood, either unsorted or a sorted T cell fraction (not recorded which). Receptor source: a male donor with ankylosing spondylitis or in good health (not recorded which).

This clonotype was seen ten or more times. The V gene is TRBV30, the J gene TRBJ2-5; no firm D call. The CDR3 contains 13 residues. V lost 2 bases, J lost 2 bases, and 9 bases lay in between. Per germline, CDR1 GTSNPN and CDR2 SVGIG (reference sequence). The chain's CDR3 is CAWSQRQQETQYF. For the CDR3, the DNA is TGTGCCTGGAGTCAAAGGCAGCAAGAGACCCAGTACTTC.

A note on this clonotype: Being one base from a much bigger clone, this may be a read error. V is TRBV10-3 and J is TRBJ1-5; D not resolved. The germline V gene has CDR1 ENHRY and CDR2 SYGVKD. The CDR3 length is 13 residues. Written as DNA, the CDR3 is TGTACCATCAGTGAAGGCTTCTCCCAGCCCCAGCATTTT. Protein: CTISEGFSQPQHF.

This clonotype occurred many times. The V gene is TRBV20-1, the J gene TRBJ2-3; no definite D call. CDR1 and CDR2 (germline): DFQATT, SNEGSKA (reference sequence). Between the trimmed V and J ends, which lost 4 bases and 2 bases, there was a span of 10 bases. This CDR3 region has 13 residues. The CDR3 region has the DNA TGCAGTGCTAAGGGTCTTGCCACAGATACGCAGTATTTT. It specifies CSAKGLATDTQYF.

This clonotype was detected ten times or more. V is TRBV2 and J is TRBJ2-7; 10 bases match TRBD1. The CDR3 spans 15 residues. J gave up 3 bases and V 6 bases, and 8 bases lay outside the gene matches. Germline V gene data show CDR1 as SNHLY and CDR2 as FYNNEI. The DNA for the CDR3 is TGTGCCAGCAGCGCGGGACAGGGGTCCTACTACGAGCAGTACTTC. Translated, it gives CASSAGQGSYYEQYF.

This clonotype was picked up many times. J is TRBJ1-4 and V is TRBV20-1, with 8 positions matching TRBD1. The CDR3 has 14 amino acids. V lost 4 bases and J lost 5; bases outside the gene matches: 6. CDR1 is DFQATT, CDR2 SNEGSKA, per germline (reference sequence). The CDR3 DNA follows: TGCAGTGCTACCGACAGGGGCCTAAATGAAAAACTGTTTTTT. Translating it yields CSATDRGLNEKLFF.

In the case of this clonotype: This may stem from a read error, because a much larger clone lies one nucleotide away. The CDR3 DNA follows: TGTGCCAGCAGTAAGGCAGGGACGAACACTGAAGCTTTCTTT. Translated, it gives CASSKAGTNTEAFF. V is TRBV6-2 or TRBV6-3 and J is TRBJ1-1; possible D gene TRBD1, 5 bases. CDR1 MNHEY and CDR2 SVGEGT come from the germline V gene. The CDR3 runs 14 residues. V lost 5 bases and J 1 base, leaving 11 bases between the germline ends.

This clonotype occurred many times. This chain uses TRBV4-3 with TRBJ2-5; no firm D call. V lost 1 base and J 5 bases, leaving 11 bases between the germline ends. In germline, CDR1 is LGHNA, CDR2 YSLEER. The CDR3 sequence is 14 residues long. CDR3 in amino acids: CASSQVGDWETQYF. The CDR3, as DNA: TGCGCCAGCAGCCAAGTTGGAGATTGGGAGACCCAGTACTTC.

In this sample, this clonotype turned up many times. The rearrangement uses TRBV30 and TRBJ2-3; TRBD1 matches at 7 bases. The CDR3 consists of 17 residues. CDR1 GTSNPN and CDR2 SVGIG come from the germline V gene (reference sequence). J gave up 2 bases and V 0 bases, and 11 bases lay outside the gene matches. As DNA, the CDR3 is TGTGCCTGGAGTGTACGTAAGGGACAGAGACACACAGATACGCAGTATTTT. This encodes CAWSVRKGQRHTDTQYF.

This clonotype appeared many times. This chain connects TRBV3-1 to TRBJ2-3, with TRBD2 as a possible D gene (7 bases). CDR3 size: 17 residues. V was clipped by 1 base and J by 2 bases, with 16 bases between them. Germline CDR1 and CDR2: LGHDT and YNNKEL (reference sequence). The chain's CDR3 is CASSQVEAGAFTDTQYF. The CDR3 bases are TGTGCCAGCAGCCAAGTTGAGGCGGGGGCCTTCACAGATACGCAGTATTTT.

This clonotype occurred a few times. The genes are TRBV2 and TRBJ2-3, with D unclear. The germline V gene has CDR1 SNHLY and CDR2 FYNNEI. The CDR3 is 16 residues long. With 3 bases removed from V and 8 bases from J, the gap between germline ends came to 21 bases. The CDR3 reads CASSDVAVRIGGTQYF. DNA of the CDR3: TGTGCCAGCAGTGATGTCGCAGTCCGGATCGGCGGTACGCAGTATTTT.

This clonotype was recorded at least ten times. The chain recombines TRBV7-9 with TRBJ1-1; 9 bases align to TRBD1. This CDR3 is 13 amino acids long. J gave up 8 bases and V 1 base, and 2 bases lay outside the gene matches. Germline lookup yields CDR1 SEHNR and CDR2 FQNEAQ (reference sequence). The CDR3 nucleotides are TGTGCCAGCAGCTTAGTTACAGGGGGCGAAGCTTTCTTT. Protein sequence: CASSLVTGGEAFF.

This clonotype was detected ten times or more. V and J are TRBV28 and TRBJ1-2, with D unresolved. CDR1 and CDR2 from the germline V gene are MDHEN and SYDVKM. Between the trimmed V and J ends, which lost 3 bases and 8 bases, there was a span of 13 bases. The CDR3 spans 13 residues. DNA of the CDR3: TGTGCCAGCAGTTTGCGGAGCGCTTGGGGCTACACCTTC. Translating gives CASSLRSAWGYTF.

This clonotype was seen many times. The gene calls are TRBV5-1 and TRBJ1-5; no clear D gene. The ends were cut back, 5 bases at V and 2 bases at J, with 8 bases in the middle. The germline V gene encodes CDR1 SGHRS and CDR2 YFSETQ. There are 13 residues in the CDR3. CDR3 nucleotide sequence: TGCGCCAGCAGTCTCCAGGGCAATCAGCCCCAGCATTTT. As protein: CASSLQGNQPQHF.

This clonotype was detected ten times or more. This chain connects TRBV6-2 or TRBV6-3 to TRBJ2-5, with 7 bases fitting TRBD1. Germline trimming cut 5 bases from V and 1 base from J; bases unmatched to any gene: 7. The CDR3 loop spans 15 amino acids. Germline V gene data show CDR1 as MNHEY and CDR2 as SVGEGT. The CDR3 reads CASSVTGELQETQYF. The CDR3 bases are TGTGCCAGCAGTGTCACAGGGGAGCTCCAAGAGACCCAGTACTTC.

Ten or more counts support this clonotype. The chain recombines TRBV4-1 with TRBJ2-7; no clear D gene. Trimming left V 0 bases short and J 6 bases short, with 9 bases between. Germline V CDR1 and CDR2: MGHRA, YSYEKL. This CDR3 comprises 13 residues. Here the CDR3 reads CASSQDSASEQYF. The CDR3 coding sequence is TGCGCCAGCAGCCAAGATTCAGCGAGCGAGCAGTACTTC.

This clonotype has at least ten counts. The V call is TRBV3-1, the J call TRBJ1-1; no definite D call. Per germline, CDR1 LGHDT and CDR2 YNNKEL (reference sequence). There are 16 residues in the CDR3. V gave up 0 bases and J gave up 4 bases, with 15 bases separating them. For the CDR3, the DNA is TGTGCCAGCAGCCAAGATATTTTGTTCGGGGTCACTGAAGCTTTCTTT. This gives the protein CASSQDILFGVTEAFF.

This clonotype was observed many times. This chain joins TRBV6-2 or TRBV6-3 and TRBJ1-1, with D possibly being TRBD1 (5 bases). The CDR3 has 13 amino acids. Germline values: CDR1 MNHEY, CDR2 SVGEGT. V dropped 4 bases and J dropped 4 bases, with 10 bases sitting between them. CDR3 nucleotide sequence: TGTGCCAGCAGTTTGGGGGGGATCACTGAAGCTTTCTTT. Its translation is CASSLGGITEAFF.

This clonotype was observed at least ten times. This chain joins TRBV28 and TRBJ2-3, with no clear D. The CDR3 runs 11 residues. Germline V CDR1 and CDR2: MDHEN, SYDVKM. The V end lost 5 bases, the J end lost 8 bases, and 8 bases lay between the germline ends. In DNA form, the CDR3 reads TGTGCCAGCAGTATTAGCCGTACGCAGTATTTT. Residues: CASSISRTQYF. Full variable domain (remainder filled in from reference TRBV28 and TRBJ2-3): DVKVTQSSRYLVKRTGEKVFLECVQDMDHENMFWYRQDPGLGLRLIYFSYDVKMKEKGDIPEGYSVSREKKERFSLILESASTNQTSMYLCASSISRTQYFGPGTRLTVL.

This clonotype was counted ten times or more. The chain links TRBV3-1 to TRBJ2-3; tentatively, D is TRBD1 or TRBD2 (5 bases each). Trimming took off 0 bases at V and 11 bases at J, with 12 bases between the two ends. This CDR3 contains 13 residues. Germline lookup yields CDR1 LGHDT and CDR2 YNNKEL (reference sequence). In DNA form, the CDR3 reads TGTGCCAGCAGCCAAGAAACCGGGACGAAGCAGTATTTT. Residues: CASSQETGTKQYF.

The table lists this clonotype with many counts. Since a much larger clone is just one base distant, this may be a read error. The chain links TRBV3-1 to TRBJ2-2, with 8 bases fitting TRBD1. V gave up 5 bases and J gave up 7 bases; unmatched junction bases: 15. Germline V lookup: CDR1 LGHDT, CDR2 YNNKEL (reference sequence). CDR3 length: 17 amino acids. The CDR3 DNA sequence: TGTGCCAGCAGCAAAGGAGTTGGCGGACAGGGTATCGGGGAGCTGTTTTTT. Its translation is CASSKGVGGQGIGELFF. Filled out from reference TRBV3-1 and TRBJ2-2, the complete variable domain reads DTAVSQTPKYLVTQMGNDKSIKCEQNLGHDTMYWYKQDSKKFLKIMFSYNNKELIINETVPNRFSPKSPDKAHLNLHINSLELGDSAVYFCASSKGVGGQGIGELFFGEGSRLTVL.

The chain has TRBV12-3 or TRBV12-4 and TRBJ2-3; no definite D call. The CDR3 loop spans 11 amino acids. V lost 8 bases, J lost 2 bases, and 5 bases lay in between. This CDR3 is CASQLTDTQYF. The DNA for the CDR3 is TGTGCCAGCCAACTCACAGATACGCAGTATTTT.

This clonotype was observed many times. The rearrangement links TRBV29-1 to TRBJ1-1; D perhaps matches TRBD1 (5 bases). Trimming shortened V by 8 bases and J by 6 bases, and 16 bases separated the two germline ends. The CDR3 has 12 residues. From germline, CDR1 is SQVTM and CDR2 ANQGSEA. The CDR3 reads CSSGGRGAEAFF. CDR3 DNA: TGCAGCTCTGGAGGGCGGGGGGCTGAAGCTTTCTTT.